This T cell receptor (beta chain) was profiled in a study of CD8 T cells in ankylosing spondylitis (dated by TCRdb to about 2017). Regarding the complete study: To find TCR variants linked to disease, the study profiled T cell receptor beta repertoires in ankylosing spondylitis patients and healthy donors. In total, the full study cohort was made up of some 110 healthy donors and some 26 ankylosing spondylitis patients. Samples of peripheral blood were taken, and for ankylosing spondylitis patients, synovial fluid was collected as well.

The sequencer was an Illumina HiSeq 2500. Quantitative 5'-RACE with molecular barcodes was used to prepare TCR beta libraries. For the original study's pipeline: Disease-linked TCR variants were identified with a new computational method built on a probabilistic model of VDJ rearrangement. TCRdb reprocessed the public reads (quality trimming at Q25 with fastp, clone calling with MiXCR) and kept in-frame beta chains. CDR3 protein sequences are deduplicated, and each keeps its most common genes and DNA. The V and J calls reflect TCRdb's pipeline rather than the authors' work. For this sample there are 450,000 to 550,000 distinct CDR3 sequences; approximately 5% appear just once. The top ten clones comprise around 3.6% of the sample. The CDR3 has 15 amino acids, counting the end cysteine and phenylalanine. Just CDR3 DNA is preserved here, 45 bases in frame from base 1. CDR1 and CDR2 are drawn from the germline V gene: LGHNA, YNFKEQ. V lost 2 bases and J lost 4 bases; the stretch between them is 13 bases long.

This clonotype was counted at least ten times. Its specific antigen is unknown. No clone much larger than this one lies a single base away; base qualities are absent. What the study reported, not specific to this receptor: A TCR beta motif made up of roughly eight highly homologous amino acid variants appeared to be characteristic of blood from ankylosing spondylitis patients. A CD8+ phenotype was shown by the disease-linked clones, which were found at relatively low frequencies in peripheral blood. Significant enrichment of the disease-linked clones was reported in matched synovial fluid samples from ankylosing spondylitis patients. Some TCR beta motif variants had previously been reported in synovial fluid and blood of reactive arthritis patients, which suggested common disease-initiation mechanisms.

Sequenced sample: blood, either unsorted or a sorted T cell fraction (not recorded which). The TCR comes from a male donor with ankylosing spondylitis. The V gene is TRBV4-2 and the J gene is TRBJ2-3, with TRBD2 perhaps the D gene, on 6 matching bases. The nucleotides are TGTGCCAGCAGCCAAATCCTCGCTAGCGCAGATACGCAGTATTTT. Protein translation: CASSQILASADTQYF.